One sample yielded the 15 T cell receptor beta chains listed below, sequenced in a study of CD8 T cells in Susac syndrome. The authors reverse transcribed roughly 0.5 to 1 ug RNA with random hexamers. One entry per CDR3 protein, called by TCRdb with MiXCR from the immunoSEQ multiplex PCR reads. The sample includes hundreds of thousands of distinct CDR3 sequences, more than 75% of them seen just once. Sequencing was done on a sample of CD8+ T cells from PBMCs. The receptors were gathered from a human donor with multiple sclerosis.

The chain couples TRBV5-4 to TRBJ2-3, with D perhaps TRBD2 (6 bases). This CDR3 has 13 residues. V lost 6 bases to trimming and J lost 4 bases, with 12 bases between them. Germline CDR1 and CDR2: SGHNT and YYREEE (reference sequence). The chain's CDR3 is CASTTWGADTQYF. The CDR3 nucleotides read TGTGCCAGCACAACGTGGGGGGCAGATACGCAGTATTTT.

The V call is TRBV7-9, the J call TRBJ2-5, with unresolved D. This CDR3 contains 14 residues. The V and J ends lost 6 bases and 5 bases respectively, with 16 bases between them. CDR1 is SEHNR and CDR2 is FQNEAQ in the germline V gene (reference sequence). The CDR3 loop is CASRPPLEFETQYF. The CDR3 DNA sequence: TGTGCCAGCAGACCACCCTTAGAGTTCGAGACCCAGTACTTC.

This clonotype was seen only once. The genes are TRBV10-3 and TRBJ1-1; D may be TRBD1 (6 bases). CDR1 and CDR2 (germline): ENHRY, SYGVKD. The CDR3 runs 14 residues. V lost 8 bases and J 0 bases, leaving 13 bases between the germline ends. CDR3 bases: TGTGCCATCCCAGGTGGGGGGCTGAACACTGAAGCTTTCTTT. It is translated as CAIPGGGLNTEAFF.

This chain joins TRBV27 and TRBJ2-7, with 7 bases aligning to TRBD1. The CDR3 has 15 residues. The V gene end was trimmed by 0 bases and the J gene end by 4 bases; junction bases not matched to a gene: 6. Germline V gene sequence: CDR1 MNHEY, CDR2 SMNVEV (reference sequence). The CDR3 loop is CASSLSLGTAYEQYF. CDR3 DNA: TGTGCCAGCAGTTTATCGTTAGGGACAGCATACGAGCAGTACTTC.

The chain is built from TRBV30 and TRBJ1-5, with 8 bases that match TRBD1. V shed 3 bases, J shed 4 bases, and the junction held 11 bases outside the gene matches. The CDR3 contains 16 residues. CDR1 is GTSNPN, CDR2 SVGIG, per germline (reference sequence). CDR3 DNA: TGTGCCTGGAGACCCTCCCGACAGGGGATGAATCAGCCCCAGCATTTT. Translated, it gives CAWRPSRQGMNQPQHF.

The chain recombines TRBV28 with TRBJ2-1; unclear D gene. The germline CDR1 and CDR2 sequences are MDHEN and SYDVKM. This CDR3 has 14 amino acids. V was shortened by 3 bases and J by 8 bases, with 14 bases between the two germline ends. CDR3 coding DNA: TGTGCCAGCAGTTTTATCAACCTCTGGGATGAGCAGTTCTTC. This sequence encodes CASSFINLWDEQFF. Full variable domain (rest looked up from reference TRBV28 and TRBJ2-1): DVKVTQSSRYLVKRTGEKVFLECVQDMDHENMFWYRQDPGLGLRLIYFSYDVKMKEKGDIPEGYSVSREKKERFSLILESASTNQTSMYLCASSFINLWDEQFFGPGTRLTVL.

The genes are TRBV7-9 and TRBJ1-2; possibly TRBD1 for D (6 bases). CDR3 length: 13 residues. The V end lost 5 bases, the J end lost 8 bases, and 15 bases lay between the germline ends. Germline lookup yields CDR1 SEHNR and CDR2 FQNEAQ (reference sequence). The CDR3 protein is CASSPPDRLGYTF. The CDR3, as DNA: TGTGCCAGCAGCCCGCCCGACAGGCTCGGCTACACCTTC.

The V and J genes are TRBV9 and TRBJ2-5, with 9 bases fitting TRBD2. V trimming: 0 bases; J trimming: 3 bases; junction bases outside the gene matches: 0. This CDR3 contains 14 residues. Germline-derived CDR1 and CDR2 are SGDLS and YYNGEE. DNA for the CDR3: TGTGCCAGCAGCGTAGGACTAGCGGAAGAGACCCAGTACTTC. Its translation is CASSVGLAEETQYF.

The V call is TRBV2, the J call TRBJ2-4, with TRBD2 matching 7 bases. The CDR3 is 12 amino acids. The germline V gene has CDR1 SNHLY and CDR2 FYNNEI. The CDR3 DNA is TGTGCGACCAGTGGGACTATCAACATTCAGTACTTC. Amino acids: CATSGTINIQYF.

A word on this clonotype: The junction does not match germline at one end; this may be a read error. The chain couples TRBV3-1 to TRBJ2-1; possible D gene TRBD2, 6 bases. Germline CDR1 reads LGHDT; CDR2 reads YNNKEL (reference sequence). CDR3 length: 16 residues. The CDR3 bases are TGTGCCAGCAGCCAAGAATGGACTAATTCCTACAATGAGCAGTTCTTT. This encodes CASSQEWTNSYNEQFF.

V is TRBV4-1 and J is TRBJ2-7; TRBD2 matches 10 bases. Per the germline V gene, CDR1 is MGHRA and CDR2 is YSYEKL. V was pared by 1 base and J by 4 bases, with 4 bases of the junction left unmatched. The CDR3 covers 15 residues. CDR3 in amino acids: CASSQVTSGSYEQYF. The CDR3 coding sequence is TGCGCCAGCAGCCAAGTGACTAGCGGGTCGTACGAGCAGTACTTC.

The chain joins TRBV27 to TRBJ2-5, with 7 bases lining up with TRBD2. There are 15 residues in the CDR3. Losses at the gene ends were 6 bases for V and 1 base for J; bases not matched to a gene: 8. Germline V gene lookup returns CDR1 MNHEY and CDR2 SMNVEV (reference sequence). In DNA, the CDR3 is TGTGCCAGCAGCAGCCCGGGGACTACCCAAGAGACCCAGTACTTC. Translating it yields CASSSPGTTQETQYF.

The chain uses TRBV9 and TRBJ2-1; D might be TRBD2 (6 bases). Trimming stripped 0 bases from V and 5 bases from J, with 12 bases between. This CDR3 has 15 residues. Germline CDR1 and CDR2: SGDLS and YYNGEE. This chain's CDR3 is CASSVGTGGDNEQFF. CDR3 in DNA: TGTGCCAGCAGCGTAGGGACCGGCGGGGACAATGAGCAGTTCTTC.

J is TRBJ1-6 and V is TRBV28; D may be TRBD1 (5 bases). V lost 5 bases to trimming and J lost 11 bases, with 16 bases between them. Germline assignment: CDR1 MDHEN and CDR2 SYDVKM. This CDR3 has 14 residues. The CDR3: CASSLAGGSPPLHF. In DNA, the CDR3 is TGTGCCAGCAGTCTAGCCGGGGGAAGTCCACCCCTCCACTTT.

The chain joins TRBV7-2 to TRBJ2-1; 9 nucleotides line up with TRBD1. The CDR3 extends over 14 amino acids. V lost 2 bases, J lost 10 bases, and 6 bases stayed unmatched. Germline CDR1 reads SGHTA; CDR2 reads FQGNSA. Here the CDR3 DNA reads TGTGCCAGCAGCTTACCGGGACAGGGTAAAGAGCAGTTCTTC. Encoded protein: CASSLPGQGKEQFF.